The rows below give T cell receptor beta chains drawn from one sample of a study of T cell responses to AZD1222 COVID-19 vaccine. Sequencing was performed with immunoSEQ multiplex PCR; in TCRdb, only in-frame clones are kept and a portion is missing. The profile shows 100,000 to 150,000 clones, 90% to 95% of them singletons. The source was peripheral blood, collected on day 0 of AZD1222 vaccination. All receptors derive from an adult in good health. Each CDR3 is given with its conserved first and last residue. A D gene is named only where the DNA matches it firmly. Only some rows state a clone size, as once, few, many or a class for expanded clones.

TRBJ2-5,NA,TRBV4-2,few,TGTGCCAGCAGCCAAGACCAACAAGAGACCCAGTACTTC,CASSQDQQETQYF
TRBJ2-2,TRBD2,TRBV9,NA,TGTGCCAGCAGCGTAAGACTAGCGGGAGCCGGGGAGCTGTTTTTT,CASSVRLAGAGELFF
TRBJ1-4,TRBD1,TRBV12-5,NA,TGTGCTAGTGGTTTGTTACAGGGGGCAAAAAAACTGTTTTTT,CASGLLQGAKKLFF
TRBJ1-2,NA,TRBV29-1,NA,TGCAGCGTTGAAAGGAGCAATGGCTACACCTTC,CSVERSNGYTF
TRBJ1-1,NA,TRBV11-2,NA,TGTGCCAGCAGCTTAGCCGGACATCGCACTGAAGCTTTCTTT,CASSLAGHRTEAFF
TRBJ2-2,NA,TRBV19,NA,TGTGCCAGTAGTTACGGGACTGCTCTGGAAACCGGGGAGCTGTTTTTT,CASSYGTALETGELFF
TRBJ2-7,NA,TRBV6-5,NA,TGTGCCAGCAGTTACTCAGGGACCTACGAGCAGTACTTC,CASSYSGTYEQYF
TRBJ2-6,TRBD2,TRBV11-2,NA,TGTGCCAGCAGCTTATTCCCTAGCGGGAGTTCTGGGGCCAACGTCCTGACTTTC,CASSLFPSGSSGANVLTF
TRBJ2-7,TRBD1,TRBV10-3,NA,TGTGCCATCAGTGAGTCGACGACAGGGGGAAACTACGAGCAGTACTTC,CAISESTTGGNYEQYF
TRBJ2-1,NA,TRBV7-9,NA,TGTGCCAGCAGCCCAGGGGCCGGGAATGAGCAGTTCTTC,CASSPGAGNEQFF
TRBJ1-1,NA,TRBV15,NA,TGTGCCACCAGCAGAGGAGGCCCGGGGGCTGTTACTGAAGCTTTCTTT,CATSRGGPGAVTEAFF
TRBJ2-7,NA,TRBV6-5,NA,TGTGCCAGCAGTTACAGCTTCGCTGGGGGTTCCTACGAGCAGTACTTC,CASSYSFAGGSYEQYF
TRBJ2-7,TRBD1,TRBV19,NA,TGTGCCAGTAGTCTGGGTCGACAGGGATACGAGCAGTACTTC,CASSLGRQGYEQYF
TRBJ2-1,NA,TRBV18,few,TGTGCCAGCTCACCACAGGAGGGGGCGATTGTCAATGAGCAGTTCTTC,CASSPQEGAIVNEQFF
TRBJ2-3,NA,TRBV9,NA,TGTGCCAGCAGCGTAGCGATAGATACGCAGTATTTT,CASSVAIDTQYF
TRBJ2-7,TRBD1,TRBV10-3,few,TGTGCCATCAGTGCGGGACAGGGACCATACGAGCAGTACTTC,CAISAGQGPYEQYF
TRBJ2-7,TRBD2,TRBV2,NA,TGTGCCAGCAGACCACTAGCGGGAGGGCCCCACGAGCAGTACTTC,CASRPLAGGPHEQYF
TRBJ1-1,TRBD1,TRBV6-5,NA,TGTGCCAGCAGCCGGACTCAGGGGGGAAACACTGAAGCTTTCTTT,CASSRTQGGNTEAFF
TRBJ2-3,NA,TRBV6-2/TRBV6-3,NA,TGTGCCAGCAGTTACGGGGACTCCCGGGATACGCAGTATTTT,CASSYGDSRDTQYF
TRBJ1-1,NA,TRBV7-8,NA,TGTGCCAGCAGCGTAGGAGGGGTCTCATTTACTGAAGCTTTCTTT,CASSVGGVSFTEAFF
TRBJ2-3,TRBD2,TRBV6-5,NA,TGTGCCAGCAGGGGGGCGGGAGGTACAGATACGCAGTATTTT,CASRGAGGTDTQYF
TRBJ2-7,TRBD1,TRBV7-2,NA,TGTGCCAGCAGCTTTCGGACAGGGGACGAGCAGTACTTC,CASSFRTGDEQYF
TRBJ1-2,NA,TRBV7-2,NA,TGTGCCAGCAGCTTAGATAGCTCAACTTATGGCTACACCTTC,CASSLDSSTYGYTF
TRBJ1-6,TRBD1,TRBV19,NA,TGTGCCAGTAGTCCCTCGGGACAGGGGTGGTATAATTCACCCCTCCACTTT,CASSPSGQGWYNSPLHF
TRBJ1-2,NA,TRBV6-5,once,TGTGCCAGCAGTTACACCGGGACTAACGGCTACACCTTC,CASSYTGTNGYTF
TRBJ1-2,NA,TRBV3-1/TRBV3-2,NA,TGTGCCAGCAGCCAAGACAGACAGCCCATAAGAAACTATGGCTACACCTTC,CASSQDRQPIRNYGYTF
TRBJ1-2,TRBD1,TRBV6-5,NA,TGTGCCAGCAGGAGACAGGGATCTGGCTACACCTTC,CASRRQGSGYTF
TRBJ1-6,NA,TRBV5-1,NA,TGCGCCAGCACCTCGGTGGGGTTAATAGATTCACCCCTCCACTTT,CASTSVGLIDSPLHF
TRBJ1-5,TRBD1,TRBV5-1,NA,TGCGCCAGCAGTATTGGGACAGGGGAGTATCAGCCCCAGCATTTT,CASSIGTGEYQPQHF
TRBJ2-1,TRBD2,TRBV15,NA,TGTGCCACCAGCAGAGAGGGGAGACTAGCGGTTTACAATGAGCAGTTCTTC,CATSREGRLAVYNEQFF
TRBJ2-2,NA,TRBV4-3,NA,TGCGCCAGCAGCCAAGAAGCGGGCGCGAACACCGGGGAGCTGTTTTTT,CASSQEAGANTGELFF
TRBJ1-1,NA,TRBV27,NA,TGTGCCAGCAGTTTCGGGAGATTGAACACTGAAGCTTTCTTT,CASSFGRLNTEAFF
TRBJ2-7,TRBD2,TRBV7-8,once,TGTGCCAGCAGCTTGGGAGGGGCCACGACCTACGAGCAGTACTTC,CASSLGGATTYEQYF
TRBJ1-6,TRBD1,TRBV6-1,once,TGTGCCAGCAGTGGGGGGACAGGGAGCTCCTATAATTCACCCCTCCACTTT,CASSGGTGSSYNSPLHF
TRBJ2-3,NA,TRBV12-3/TRBV12-4,NA,TGTGCCAGCAGCCTTACTGAGGATACGCAGTATTTT,CASSLTEDTQYF
TRBJ2-7,NA,TRBV18,NA,TGTGCCAGCTCACCGGGCGGCACCTACGAGCAGTACTTC,CASSPGGTYEQYF
TRBJ1-2,NA,TRBV6-2/TRBV6-3,NA,TGTGCCAGCAGTTACTCACTGTATGGCTACACCTTC,CASSYSLYGYTF
TRBJ1-3,NA,TRBV11-2,NA,TGTGCCAGCAGGCCAGTCTCTGGAAACACCATATATTTT,CASRPVSGNTIYF
TRBJ2-5,NA,TRBV2,NA,TGTGCCAGCAAACAGTCCTATCAACAAGAGACCCAGTACTTC,CASKQSYQQETQYF
TRBJ1-1,TRBD1,TRBV18,NA,TGTGCCAGCTCCTCAGGGGGCTTAGGTCTCACTGAAGCTTTCTTT,CASSSGGLGLTEAFF
TRBJ2-3,TRBD2,TRBV24-1,NA,TGTGCCACCAGTGATTCCAGCGGGAGGGCAGATACGCAGTATTTT,CATSDSSGRADTQYF
TRBJ2-7,TRBD1,TRBV27,NA,TGTGCCAGTAGACCGGGACAGGGGTACGAGCAGTACTTC,CASRPGQGYEQYF
TRBJ2-2,TRBD1,TRBV7-9,NA,TGTGCCAGCAGCTCCACGGGACAGGGGTGGACCGGGGAGCTGTTTTTT,CASSSTGQGWTGELFF
TRBJ2-2,NA,TRBV5-5,NA,TGTGCCAGCAGCTTGTGGACGGTGAACACCGGGGAGCTGTTTTTT,CASSLWTVNTGELFF
TRBJ2-1,NA,TRBV15,NA,TGTGCCACCAGCACAGGGTTAGCCGGGAGCTCCTACAATGAGCAGTTCTTC,CATSTGLAGSSYNEQFF